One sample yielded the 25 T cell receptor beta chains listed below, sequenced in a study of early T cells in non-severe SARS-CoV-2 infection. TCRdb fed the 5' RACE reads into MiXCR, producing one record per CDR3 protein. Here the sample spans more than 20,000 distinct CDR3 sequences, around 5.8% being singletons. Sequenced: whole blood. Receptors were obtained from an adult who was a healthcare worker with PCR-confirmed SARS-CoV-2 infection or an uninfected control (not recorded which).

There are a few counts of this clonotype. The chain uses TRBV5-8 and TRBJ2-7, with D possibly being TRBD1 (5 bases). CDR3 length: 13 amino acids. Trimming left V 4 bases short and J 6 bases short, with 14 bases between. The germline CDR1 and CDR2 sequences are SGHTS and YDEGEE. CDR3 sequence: CASSRGTGSEQYF. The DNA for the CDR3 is TGTGCCAGCAGCCGTGGAACAGGCTCCGAGCAGTACTTC.

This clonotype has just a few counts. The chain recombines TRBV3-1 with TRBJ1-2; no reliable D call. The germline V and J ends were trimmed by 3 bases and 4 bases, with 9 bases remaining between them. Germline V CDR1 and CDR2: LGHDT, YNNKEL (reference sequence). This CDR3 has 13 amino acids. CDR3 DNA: TGTGCCAGCAGCCAGGGGTTCGGCTATGGCTACACCTTC. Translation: CASSQGFGYGYTF.

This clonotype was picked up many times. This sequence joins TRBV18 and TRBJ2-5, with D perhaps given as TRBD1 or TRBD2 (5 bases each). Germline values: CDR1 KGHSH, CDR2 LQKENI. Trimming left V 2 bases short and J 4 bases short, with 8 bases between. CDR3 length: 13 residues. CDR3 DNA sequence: TGTGCCAGCTCACCAAGGGGACGAGAGACCCAGTACTTC. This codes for CASSPRGRETQYF.

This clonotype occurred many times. CDR3: CASSRTGGMNEQFF. CDR3 DNA: TGTGCCAGCAGCCGGACAGGGGGAATGAATGAGCAGTTCTTC. The gene calls are TRBV6-2 or TRBV6-3 and TRBJ2-1; TRBD1 matches at 10 bases. Germline-derived CDR1 and CDR2 are MNHEY and SVGEGT. V shed 6 bases, J shed 7 bases, and the junction held 6 bases outside the gene matches. The CDR3 covers 14 residues.

As DNA, the CDR3 is TGTGCCAGCTCACCTTTGGAGATGAACACTGAAGCTTTCTTT. It yields the protein CASSPLEMNTEAFF. The V gene is TRBV18, the J gene TRBJ1-1; no clear D gene. V lost 3 bases and J 0 bases, leaving 8 bases between the germline ends. CDR1 and CDR2 (germline): KGHSH, LQKENI. The CDR3 totals 14 residues.

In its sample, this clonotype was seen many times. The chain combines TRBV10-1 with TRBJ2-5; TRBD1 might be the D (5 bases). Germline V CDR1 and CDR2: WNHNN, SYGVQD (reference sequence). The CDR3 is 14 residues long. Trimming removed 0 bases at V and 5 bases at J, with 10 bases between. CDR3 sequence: CASSESSGYETQYF. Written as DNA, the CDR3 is TGCGCCAGCAGTGAGTCGTCAGGGTACGAGACCCAGTACTTC.

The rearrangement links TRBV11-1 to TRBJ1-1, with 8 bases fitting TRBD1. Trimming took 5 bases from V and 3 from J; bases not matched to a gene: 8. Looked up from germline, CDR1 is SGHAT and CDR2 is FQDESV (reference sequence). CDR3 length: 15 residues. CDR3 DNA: TGTGCCAGCAGCGGACAGGGATATAGAGACACTGAAGCTTTCTTT. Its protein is CASSGQGYRDTEAFF.

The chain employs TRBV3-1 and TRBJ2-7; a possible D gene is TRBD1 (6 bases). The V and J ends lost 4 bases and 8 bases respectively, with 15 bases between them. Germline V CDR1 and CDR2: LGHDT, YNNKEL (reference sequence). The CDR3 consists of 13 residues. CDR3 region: CASSPSQGLQQYF. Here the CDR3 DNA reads TGTGCCAGCAGCCCTTCACAGGGATTACAGCAGTACTTC.

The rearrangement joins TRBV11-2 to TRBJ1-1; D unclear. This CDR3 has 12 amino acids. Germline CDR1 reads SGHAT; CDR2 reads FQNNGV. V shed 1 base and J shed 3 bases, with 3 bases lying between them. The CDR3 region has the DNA TGTGCCAGCAGCTTAGTAGACACTGAAGCTTTCTTT. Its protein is CASSLVDTEAFF.

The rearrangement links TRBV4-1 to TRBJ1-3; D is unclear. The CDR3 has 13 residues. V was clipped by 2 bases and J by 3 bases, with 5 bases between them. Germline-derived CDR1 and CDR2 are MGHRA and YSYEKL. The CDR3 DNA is TGCGCCAGCAGCCAATTATTTGGAAACACCATATATTTT. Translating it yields CASSQLFGNTIYF.

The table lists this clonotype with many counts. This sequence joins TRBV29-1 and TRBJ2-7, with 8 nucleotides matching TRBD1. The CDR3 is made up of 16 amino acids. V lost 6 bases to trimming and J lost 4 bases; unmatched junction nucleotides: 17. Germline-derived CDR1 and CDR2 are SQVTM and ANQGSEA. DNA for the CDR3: TGCAGCGTGACCGGGACAGGACAACTCCTACCGTACGAGCAGTACTTC. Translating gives CSVTGTGQLLPYEQYF.

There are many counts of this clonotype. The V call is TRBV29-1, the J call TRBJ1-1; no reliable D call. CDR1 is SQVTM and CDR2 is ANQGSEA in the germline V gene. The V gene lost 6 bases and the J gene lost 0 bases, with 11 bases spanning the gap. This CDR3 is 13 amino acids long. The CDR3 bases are TGCAGCGTCCCGGGCCTTATGAACACTGAAGCTTTCTTT. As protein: CSVPGLMNTEAFF.

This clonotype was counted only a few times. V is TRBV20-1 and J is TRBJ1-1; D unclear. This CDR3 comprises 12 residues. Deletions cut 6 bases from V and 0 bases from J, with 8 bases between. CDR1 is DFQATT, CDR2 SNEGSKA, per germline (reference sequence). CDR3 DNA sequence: TGCAGTGCCACTGCTATGAACACTGAAGCTTTCTTT. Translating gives CSATAMNTEAFF.

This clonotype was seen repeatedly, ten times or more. CDR3 in amino acids: CASRLGTGYGYTF. CDR3 DNA sequence: TGTGCCAGCAGGTTAGGGACAGGCTATGGCTACACCTTC. The chain carries TRBV27 and TRBJ1-2; 8 bases align to TRBD1. Germline loops: CDR1 MNHEY, CDR2 SMNVEV (reference sequence). The CDR3 is 13 residues long. After removal of 6 bases from V and 4 bases from J, the junction contained 4 bases not matched to a gene.

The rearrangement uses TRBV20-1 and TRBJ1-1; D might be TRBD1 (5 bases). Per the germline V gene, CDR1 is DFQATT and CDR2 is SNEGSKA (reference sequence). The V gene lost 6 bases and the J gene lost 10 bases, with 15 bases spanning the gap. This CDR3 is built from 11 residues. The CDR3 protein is CSAQRQYGAFF. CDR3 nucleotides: TGCAGTGCCCAGAGACAGTATGGAGCTTTCTTT.

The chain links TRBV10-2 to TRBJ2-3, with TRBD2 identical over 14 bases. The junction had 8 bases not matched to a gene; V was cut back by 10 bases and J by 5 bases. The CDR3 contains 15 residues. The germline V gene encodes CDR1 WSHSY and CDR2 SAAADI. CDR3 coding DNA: TGCGCCACCAAGCGACTAGCGGGGGGGCAAGATACGCAGTATTTT. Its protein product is CATKRLAGGQDTQYF.

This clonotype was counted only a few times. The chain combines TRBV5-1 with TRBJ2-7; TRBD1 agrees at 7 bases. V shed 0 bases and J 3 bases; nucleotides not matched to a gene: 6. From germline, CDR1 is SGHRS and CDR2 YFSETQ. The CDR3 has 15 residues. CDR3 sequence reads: CASSLVGQGVYEQYF. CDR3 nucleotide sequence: TGCGCCAGCAGCTTGGTAGGGCAGGGGGTCTACGAGCAGTACTTC.

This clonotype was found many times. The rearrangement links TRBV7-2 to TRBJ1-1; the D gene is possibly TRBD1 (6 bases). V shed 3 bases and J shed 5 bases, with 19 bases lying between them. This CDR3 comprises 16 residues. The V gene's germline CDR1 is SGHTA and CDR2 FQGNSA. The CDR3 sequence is CASSFGSGGRGTEAFF. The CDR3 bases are TGTGCCAGCAGCTTCGGCTCTGGGGGAAGGGGGACTGAAGCTTTCTTT.

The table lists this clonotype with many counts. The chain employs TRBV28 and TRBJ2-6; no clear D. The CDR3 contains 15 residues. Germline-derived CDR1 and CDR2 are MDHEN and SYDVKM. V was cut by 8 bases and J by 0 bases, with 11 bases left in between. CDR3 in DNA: TGTGCCAGCGGTAACCGGGCCTCTGGGGCCAACGTCCTGACTTTC. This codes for CASGNRASGANVLTF.

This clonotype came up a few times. CDR3 coding DNA: TGTGCCAGCAGTAACGCCCCAGGGCGGGAGGATTCACCCCTCCACTTT. Protein: CASSNAPGREDSPLHF. The V and J genes are TRBV6-2 or TRBV6-3 and TRBJ1-6; possible D gene TRBD1, 5 bases. There are 16 residues in the CDR3. V dropped 5 bases and J dropped 8 bases, with 19 bases sitting between them. CDR1 is MNHEY and CDR2 is SVGEGT in the germline V gene.

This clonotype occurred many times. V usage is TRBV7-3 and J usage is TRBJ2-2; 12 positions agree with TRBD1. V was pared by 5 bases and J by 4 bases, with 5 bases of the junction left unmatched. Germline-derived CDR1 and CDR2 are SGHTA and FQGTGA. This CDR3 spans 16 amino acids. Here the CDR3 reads CASSPGQGALTGELFF. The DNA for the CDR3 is TGTGCCAGCAGCCCGGGACAGGGGGCTCTCACCGGGGAGCTGTTTTTT.

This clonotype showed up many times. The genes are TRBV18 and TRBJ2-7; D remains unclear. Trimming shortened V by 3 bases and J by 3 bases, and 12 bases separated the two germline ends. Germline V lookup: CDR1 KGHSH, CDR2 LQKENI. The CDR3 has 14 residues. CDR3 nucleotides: TGTGCCAGCTCACCGCCTCAACGGAACTACGAGCAGTACTTC. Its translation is CASSPPQRNYEQYF.

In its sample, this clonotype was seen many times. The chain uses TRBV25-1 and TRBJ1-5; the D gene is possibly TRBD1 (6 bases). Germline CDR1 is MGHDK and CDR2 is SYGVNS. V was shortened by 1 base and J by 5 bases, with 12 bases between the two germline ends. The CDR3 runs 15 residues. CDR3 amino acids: CASSESQGGHQPQHF. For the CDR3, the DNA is TGTGCCAGCAGTGAATCACAGGGCGGTCATCAGCCCCAGCATTTT.

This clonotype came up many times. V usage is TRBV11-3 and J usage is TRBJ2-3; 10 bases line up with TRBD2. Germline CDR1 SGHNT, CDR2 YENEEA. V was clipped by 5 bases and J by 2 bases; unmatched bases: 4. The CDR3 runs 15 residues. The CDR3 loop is CASSVTSGATDTQYF. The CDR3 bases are TGTGCCAGCAGCGTAACTAGCGGGGCCACAGATACGCAGTATTTT.

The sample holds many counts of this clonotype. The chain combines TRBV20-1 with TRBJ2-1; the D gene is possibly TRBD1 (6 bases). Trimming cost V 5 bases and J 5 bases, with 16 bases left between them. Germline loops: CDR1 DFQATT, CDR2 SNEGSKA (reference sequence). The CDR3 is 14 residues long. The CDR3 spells CSAPRQGIHNEQFF. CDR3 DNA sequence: TGCAGTGCTCCCCGCCAGGGGATCCACAATGAGCAGTTCTTC.